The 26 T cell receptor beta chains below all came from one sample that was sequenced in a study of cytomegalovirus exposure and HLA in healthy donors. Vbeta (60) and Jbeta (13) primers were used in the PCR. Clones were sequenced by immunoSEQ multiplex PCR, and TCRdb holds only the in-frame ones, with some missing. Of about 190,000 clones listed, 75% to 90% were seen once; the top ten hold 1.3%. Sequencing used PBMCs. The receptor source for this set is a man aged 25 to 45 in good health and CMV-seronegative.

In DNA, the CDR3 is TGTGCCTGGAGTGTACCCCCGACCGGGACTAGCGGGACCTTATCCTACAATGAGCAGTTCTTC. Its translation: CAWSVPPTGTSGTLSYNEQFF. This chain connects TRBV30 to TRBJ2-1, with 13 bases matching TRBD2. Unmatched junction bases numbered 15, after V lost 0 bases and J lost 1 base. Germline values: CDR1 GTSNPN, CDR2 SVGIG (reference sequence). This CDR3 contains 21 residues.

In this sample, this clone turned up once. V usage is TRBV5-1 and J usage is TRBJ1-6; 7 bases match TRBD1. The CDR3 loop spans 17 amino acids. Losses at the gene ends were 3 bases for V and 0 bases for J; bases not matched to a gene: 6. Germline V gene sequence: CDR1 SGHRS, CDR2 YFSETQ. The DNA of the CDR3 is TGCGCCAGCAGCTCCTCGGCAGGGGGCTCCTATAATTCACCCCTCCACTTT. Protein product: CASSSSAGGSYNSPLHF.

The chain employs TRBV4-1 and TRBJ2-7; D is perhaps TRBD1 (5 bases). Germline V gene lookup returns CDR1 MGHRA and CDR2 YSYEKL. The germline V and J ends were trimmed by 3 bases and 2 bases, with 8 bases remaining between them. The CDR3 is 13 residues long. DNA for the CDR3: TGCGCCAGCAGCCAGGGGCCGGCCTACGAGCAGTACTTC. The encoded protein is CASSQGPAYEQYF.

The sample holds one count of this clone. CDR3 coding DNA: TGTGCCTGGAGTAAGTCGGTAACCAGGGGCGATACGCAGTATTTT. Amino acid sequence: CAWSKSVTRGDTQYF. This chain joins TRBV30 and TRBJ2-3, with D tentatively TRBD1 (6 bases). The V end lost 2 bases, the J end lost 6 bases, and 18 bases lay between the germline ends. CDR1 is GTSNPN, CDR2 SVGIG, per germline (reference sequence). This CDR3 has 15 amino acids.

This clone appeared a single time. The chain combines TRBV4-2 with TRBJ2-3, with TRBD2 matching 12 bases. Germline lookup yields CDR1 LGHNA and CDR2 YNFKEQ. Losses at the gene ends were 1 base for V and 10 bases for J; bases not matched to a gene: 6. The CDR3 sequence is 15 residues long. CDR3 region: CASSQARLAGGAQYF. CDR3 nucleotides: TGTGCCAGCAGCCAAGCCAGGCTAGCGGGGGGGGCGCAGTATTTT.

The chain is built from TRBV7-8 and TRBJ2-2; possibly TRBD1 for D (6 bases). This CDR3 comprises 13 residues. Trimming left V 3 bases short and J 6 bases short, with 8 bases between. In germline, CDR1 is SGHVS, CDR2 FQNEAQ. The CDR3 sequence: CASSLYRAGELFF. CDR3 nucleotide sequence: TGTGCCAGCAGCTTGTACAGGGCCGGGGAGCTGTTTTTT.

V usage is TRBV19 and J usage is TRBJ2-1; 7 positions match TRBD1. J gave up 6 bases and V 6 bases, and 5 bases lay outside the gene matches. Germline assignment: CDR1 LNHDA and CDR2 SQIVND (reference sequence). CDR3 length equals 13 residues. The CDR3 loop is CASSQTGSNEQFF. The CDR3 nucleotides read TGTGCCAGTAGCCAGACAGGGTCCAATGAGCAGTTCTTC.

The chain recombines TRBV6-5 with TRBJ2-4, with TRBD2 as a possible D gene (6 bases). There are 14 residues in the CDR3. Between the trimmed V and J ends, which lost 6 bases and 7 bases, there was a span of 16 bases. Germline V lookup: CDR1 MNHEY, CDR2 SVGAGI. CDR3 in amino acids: CASRDQGLGNIQYF. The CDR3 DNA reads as TGTGCCAGCAGGGACCAGGGACTGGGGAACATTCAGTACTTC.

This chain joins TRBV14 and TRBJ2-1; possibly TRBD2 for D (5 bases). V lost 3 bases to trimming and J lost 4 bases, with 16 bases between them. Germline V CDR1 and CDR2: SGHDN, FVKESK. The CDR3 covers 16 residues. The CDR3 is CASSQVRLAGYNEQFF. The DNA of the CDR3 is TGTGCCAGCAGCCAGGTCCGGCTAGCAGGATACAATGAGCAGTTCTTC.

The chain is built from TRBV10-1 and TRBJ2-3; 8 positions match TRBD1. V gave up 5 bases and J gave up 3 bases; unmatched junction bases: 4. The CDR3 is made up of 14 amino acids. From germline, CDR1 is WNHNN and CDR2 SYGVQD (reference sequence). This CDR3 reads CASSLGQGTDTQYF. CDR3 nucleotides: TGCGCCAGCAGTCTTGGACAGGGAACAGATACGCAGTATTTT.

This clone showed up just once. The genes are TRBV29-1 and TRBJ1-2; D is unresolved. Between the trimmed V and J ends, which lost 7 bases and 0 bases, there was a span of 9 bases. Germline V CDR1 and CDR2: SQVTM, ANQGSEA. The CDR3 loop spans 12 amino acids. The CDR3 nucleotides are TGCAGCGCCCTCCCCGCTAACTATGGCTACACCTTC. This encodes CSALPANYGYTF.

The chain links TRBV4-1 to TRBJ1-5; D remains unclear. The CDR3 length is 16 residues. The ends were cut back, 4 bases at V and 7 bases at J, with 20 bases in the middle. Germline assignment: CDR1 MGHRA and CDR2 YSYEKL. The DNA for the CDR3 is TGCGCCAGCAGCCTCCAACCCGGTAAGGGAGGACAGCCCCAGCATTTT. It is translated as CASSLQPGKGGQPQHF.

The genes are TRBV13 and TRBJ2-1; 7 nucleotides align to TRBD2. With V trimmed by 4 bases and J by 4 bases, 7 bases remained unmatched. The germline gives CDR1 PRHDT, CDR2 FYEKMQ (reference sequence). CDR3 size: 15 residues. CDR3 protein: CASSSKASGYNEQFF. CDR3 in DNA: TGTGCCAGCAGCTCCAAGGCTAGCGGTTACAATGAGCAGTTCTTC.

The CDR3 loop reads CSVVPDLQGEGGLRQYF. Written as DNA, the CDR3 is TGCAGCGTTGTGCCCGACCTACAGGGTGAGGGTGGGTTGCGGCAGTACTTC. V is TRBV29-1 and J is TRBJ2-7; TRBD1 is a possible D gene (6 bases). Germline CDR1 and CDR2: SQVTM and ANQGSEA. The CDR3 is made up of 17 amino acids. Trimming cost V 4 bases and J 9 bases, with 31 bases left between them.

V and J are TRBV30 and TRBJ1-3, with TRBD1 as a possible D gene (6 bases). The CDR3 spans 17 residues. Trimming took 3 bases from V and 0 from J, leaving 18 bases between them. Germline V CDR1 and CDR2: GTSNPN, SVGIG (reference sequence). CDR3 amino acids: CAWSTRAGASSGNTIYF. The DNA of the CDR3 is TGTGCCTGGAGCACCCGGGCAGGGGCAAGCTCTGGAAACACCATATATTTT. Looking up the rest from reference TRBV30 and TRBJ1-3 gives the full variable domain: SQTIHQWPATLVQPVGSPLSLECTVEGTSNPNLYWYRQAAGRGLQLLFYSVGIGQISSEVPQNLSASRPQDRQFILSSKKLLLSDSGFYLCAWSTRAGASSGNTIYFGEGSWLTVV.

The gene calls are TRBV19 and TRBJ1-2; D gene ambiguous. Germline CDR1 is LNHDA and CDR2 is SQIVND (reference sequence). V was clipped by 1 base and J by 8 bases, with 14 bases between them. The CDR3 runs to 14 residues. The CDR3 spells CASSIVSRLRGYTF. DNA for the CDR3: TGTGCCAGTAGTATAGTATCGAGGTTGCGAGGCTACACCTTC.

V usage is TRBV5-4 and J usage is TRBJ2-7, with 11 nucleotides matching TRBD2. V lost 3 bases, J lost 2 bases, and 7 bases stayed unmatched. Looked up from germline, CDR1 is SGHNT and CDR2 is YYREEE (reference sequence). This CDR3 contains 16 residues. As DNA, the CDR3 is TGTGCCAGCAGCTCGGCGACTAGCGGGATAACCTACGAGCAGTACTTC. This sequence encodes CASSSATSGITYEQYF. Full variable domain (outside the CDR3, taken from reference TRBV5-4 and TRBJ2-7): ETGVTQSPTHLIKTRGQQVTLRCSSQSGHNTVSWYQQALGQGPQFIFQYYREEENGRGNFPPRFSGLQFPNYSSELNVNALELDDSALYLCASSSATSGITYEQYFGPGTRLTVT.

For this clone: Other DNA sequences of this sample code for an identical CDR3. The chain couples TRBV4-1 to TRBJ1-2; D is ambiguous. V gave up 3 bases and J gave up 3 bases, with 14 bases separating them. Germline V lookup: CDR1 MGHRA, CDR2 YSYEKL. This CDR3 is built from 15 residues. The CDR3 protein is CASSQDERSYYGYTF. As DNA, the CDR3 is TGCGCCAGCAGCCAGGATGAGCGTAGCTACTATGGCTACACCTTC.

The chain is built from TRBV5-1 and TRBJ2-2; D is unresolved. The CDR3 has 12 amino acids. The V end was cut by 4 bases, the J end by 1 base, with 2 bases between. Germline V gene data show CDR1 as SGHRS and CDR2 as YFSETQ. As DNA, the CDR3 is TGCGCCAGCAGCCAGAACACCGGGGAGCTGTTTTTT. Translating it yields CASSQNTGELFF. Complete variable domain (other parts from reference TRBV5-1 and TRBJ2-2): KAGVTQTPRYLIKTRGQQVTLSCSPISGHRSVSWYQQTPGQGLQFLFEYFSETQRNKGNFPGRFSGRQFSNSRSEMNVSTLELGDSALYLCASSQNTGELFFGEGSRLTVL.

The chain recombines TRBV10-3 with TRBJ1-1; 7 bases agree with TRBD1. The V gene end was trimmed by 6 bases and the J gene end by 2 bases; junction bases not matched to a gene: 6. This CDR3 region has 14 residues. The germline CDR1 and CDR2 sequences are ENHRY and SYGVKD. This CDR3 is CAIRRDRDNTEAFF. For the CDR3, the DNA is TGTGCCATCAGGAGGGACAGAGATAACACTGAAGCTTTCTTT.

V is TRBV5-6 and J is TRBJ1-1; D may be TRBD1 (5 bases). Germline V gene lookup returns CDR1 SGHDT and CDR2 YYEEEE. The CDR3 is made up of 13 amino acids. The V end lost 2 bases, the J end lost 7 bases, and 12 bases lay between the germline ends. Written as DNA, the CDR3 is TGTGCCAGCAGCTTAAGACAGAGCTTTGAAGCTTTCTTT. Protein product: CASSLRQSFEAFF.

This CDR3 is CASSSGQRMNEQYF. DNA for the CDR3: TGTGCCAGCAGTTCGGGACAGCGGATGAACGAGCAGTACTTC. The gene calls are TRBV28 and TRBJ2-7; 7 nucleotides align to TRBD1. This CDR3 is built from 14 residues. With 4 bases clipped from V and 5 bases from J, the junction kept 8 bases outside the gene matches. Germline V gene data show CDR1 as MDHEN and CDR2 as SYDVKM.

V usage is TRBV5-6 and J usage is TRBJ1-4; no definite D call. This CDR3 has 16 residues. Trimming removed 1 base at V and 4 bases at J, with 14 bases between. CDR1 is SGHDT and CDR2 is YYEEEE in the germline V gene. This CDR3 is CASSLYRASLNEKLFF. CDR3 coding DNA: TGTGCCAGCAGCTTGTACAGAGCCTCACTTAATGAAAAACTGTTTTTT.

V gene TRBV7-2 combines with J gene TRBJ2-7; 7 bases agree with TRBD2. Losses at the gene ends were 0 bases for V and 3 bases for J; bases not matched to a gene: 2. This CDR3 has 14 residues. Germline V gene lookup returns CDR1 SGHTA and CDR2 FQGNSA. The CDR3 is CASSLAGGLYEQYF. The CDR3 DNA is TGTGCCAGCAGCTTAGCGGGAGGGCTCTACGAGCAGTACTTC.

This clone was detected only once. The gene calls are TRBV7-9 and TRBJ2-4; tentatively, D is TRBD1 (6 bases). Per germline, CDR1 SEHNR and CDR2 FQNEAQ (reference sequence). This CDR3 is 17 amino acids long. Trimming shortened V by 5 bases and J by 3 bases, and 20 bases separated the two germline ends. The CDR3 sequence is CASSGKGHQGIKNIQYF. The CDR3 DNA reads TGTGCCAGCAGCGGAAAGGGACACCAAGGGATCAAAAACATTCAGTACTTC.

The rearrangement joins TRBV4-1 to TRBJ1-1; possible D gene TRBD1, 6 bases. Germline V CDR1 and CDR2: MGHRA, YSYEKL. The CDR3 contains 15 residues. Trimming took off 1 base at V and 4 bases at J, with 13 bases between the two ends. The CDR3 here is CASSQGIRGVTEAFF. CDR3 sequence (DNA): TGCGCCAGCAGCCAAGGTATCAGGGGCGTCACTGAAGCTTTCTTT.